These 21 T cell receptor beta chains came from one sample sequenced in a study of cytomegalovirus exposure and HLA in healthy donors. Only in-frame clones appear in the TCRdb table, and some are missing; sequencing was by immunoSEQ multiplex PCR. The profile shows more than 95,000 clones, approximately 94% of them singletons. Sequencing used PBMCs. Every receptor here comes from a man younger than 35 in good health and CMV-seronegative.

The genes are TRBV28 and TRBJ2-7, with 11 bases that match TRBD2. Germline V CDR1 and CDR2: MDHEN, SYDVKM. CDR3 length equals 13 residues. V lost 6 bases to trimming and J lost 5 bases; unmatched junction nucleotides: 3. The CDR3 DNA reads TGTGCCAGCAGAACTAGCGGGAGTGACGAGCAGTACTTC. Protein sequence: CASRTSGSDEQYF.

This chain links TRBV28 with TRBJ2-1; 7 bases are shared with TRBD1. The length of the CDR3 is 12 residues. J lost 8 bases, V lost 10 bases, and 8 bases had no gene match. Per the germline V gene, CDR1 is MDHEN and CDR2 is SYDVKM. The CDR3 region has the DNA TGTGCCACCACGGACAGGAGCGATGAGCAGTTCTTC. As protein: CATTDRSDEQFF.

This chain connects TRBV5-1 to TRBJ2-1, with TRBD2 identical over 8 bases. V trimming: 4 bases; J trimming: 8 bases; junction bases outside the gene matches: 14. The germline V gene encodes CDR1 SGHRS and CDR2 YFSETQ. This CDR3 spans 16 amino acids. CDR3 in amino acids: CASSLRTSSTGDEQFF. In nucleotides, the CDR3 is TGCGCCAGCAGCCTTAGGACTAGCTCAACCGGCGATGAGCAGTTCTTC. Combining the CDR3 with reference TRBV5-1 and TRBJ2-1 gives the whole variable domain KAGVTQTPRYLIKTRGQQVTLSCSPISGHRSVSWYQQTPGQGLQFLFEYFSETQRNKGNFPGRFSGRQFSNSRSEMNVSTLELGDSALYLCASSLRTSSTGDEQFFGPGTRLTVL.

V usage is TRBV2 and J usage is TRBJ2-7, with 8 bases fitting TRBD1. Germline CDR1 and CDR2: SNHLY and FYNNEI. With V trimmed by 2 bases and J by 1 base, 10 bases remained unmatched. The length of the CDR3 is 17 residues. CDR3 loop: CASSEIGGQGASYEQYF. In DNA, the CDR3 is TGTGCCAGCAGTGAAATTGGTGGACAGGGTGCATCCTACGAGCAGTACTTC.

This clone was seen only once. The chain uses TRBV9 and TRBJ2-4, with D tentatively TRBD1 (5 bases). The V end was cut by 4 bases, the J end by 0 bases, with 17 bases between. The V gene's germline CDR1 is SGDLS and CDR2 YYNGEE. The CDR3 is 17 amino acids. The DNA for the CDR3 is TGTGCCAGCAGCTCAGCCTTGACAGATATAGCCAAAAACATTCAGTACTTC. It specifies CASSSALTDIAKNIQYF.

The chain carries TRBV11-2 and TRBJ2-3; 12 positions match TRBD2. The CDR3 runs 16 residues. V was clipped by 5 bases and J by 2 bases; unmatched bases: 5. The germline V gene has CDR1 SGHAT and CDR2 FQNNGV. CDR3 DNA sequence: TGTGCCAGCAGCCCCGGACTAGCGGGAACCACAGATACGCAGTATTTT. Protein sequence: CASSPGLAGTTDTQYF.

The chain has TRBV7-2 and TRBJ1-5, with 7 bases aligning to TRBD1. V shed 5 bases, J shed 7 bases, and the junction held 11 bases outside the gene matches. This CDR3 has 15 residues. Germline CDR1 SGHTA, CDR2 FQGNSA. CDR3 sequence reads: CASSPRQGWEQPQHF. DNA of the CDR3: TGTGCCAGCAGCCCCCGACAGGGTTGGGAACAGCCCCAGCATTTT.

V and J are TRBV7-9 and TRBJ1-5; D is possibly TRBD1 (5 bases). Trimming left V 1 base short and J 6 bases short, with 13 bases between. This CDR3 has 15 residues. In germline, CDR1 is SEHNR, CDR2 FQNEAQ (reference sequence). The CDR3 bases are TGTGCCAGCAGCTTAGAGGGGCCAGGGCTTCAGCCCCAGCATTTT. Amino acid sequence: CASSLEGPGLQPQHF.

V gene TRBV2 combines with J gene TRBJ2-5; TRBD1 might be the D (5 bases). The CDR3 contains 15 residues. Germline V gives CDR1 SNHLY, CDR2 FYNNEI. V lost 8 bases to trimming and J lost 0 bases, with 16 bases between them. In DNA, the CDR3 is TGTGCCAGCGAATCCAGGGTTGGGGACCAAGAGACCCAGTACTTC. This encodes CASESRVGDQETQYF.

This rearrangement joins TRBV4-2 to TRBJ1-1; no clear D gene. The V gene lost 8 bases and the J gene lost 7 bases, with 23 bases spanning the gap. The CDR3 is 15 residues long. Germline V lookup: CDR1 LGHNA, CDR2 YNFKEQ. The CDR3, as DNA: TGTGCCAGCCTCCCCGGTTCGGTAAAAAGTCATGAAGCTTTCTTT. Translation: CASLPGSVKSHEAFF.

The chain couples TRBV7-3 to TRBJ2-1, with a possible D match to TRBD1 (5 bases). Germline values: CDR1 SGHTA, CDR2 FQGTGA. The ends were cut back, 5 bases at V and 6 bases at J, with 8 bases in the middle. The CDR3 totals 12 residues. The CDR3 sequence: CASSPTGNEQFF. CDR3 bases: TGTGCCAGCAGCCCTACAGGCAATGAGCAGTTCTTC.

In its sample, this clone was seen a few times. V gene TRBV5-5 combines with J gene TRBJ2-7; D is perhaps TRBD2 (6 bases). The CDR3 sequence is 11 residues long. The V gene's germline CDR1 is SGHKS and CDR2 YYEKEE (reference sequence). The V end was cut by 4 bases, the J end by 6 bases, with 8 bases between. This CDR3 is CASSPGVEQYF. The CDR3 DNA sequence: TGTGCCAGCAGCCCGGGGGTCGAGCAGTACTTC. The entire variable domain, with the rest obtained from reference TRBV5-5 and TRBJ2-7, is as follows: DAGVTQSPTHLIKTRGQQVTLRCSPISGHKSVSWYQQVLGQGPQFIFQYYEKEERGRGNFPDRFSARQFPNYSSELNVNALLLGDSALYLCASSPGVEQYFGPGTRLTVT.

The chain has TRBV4-1 and TRBJ2-3; 9 bases are a match to TRBD2. V lost 1 base, J lost 0 bases, and 8 bases stayed unmatched. CDR1 and CDR2 from the germline V gene are MGHRA and YSYEKL. This CDR3 is built from 18 residues. CDR3 sequence (DNA): TGCGCCAGCAGCCAAGTAGTTGGCGGGAGGGCCAGCACAGATACGCAGTATTTT. Its translation is CASSQVVGGRASTDTQYF.

This chain joins TRBV4-3 and TRBJ2-7; 8 nucleotides line up with TRBD1. Germline V gives CDR1 LGHNA, CDR2 YSLEER. J lost 7 bases, V lost 2 bases, and 4 bases had no gene match. The CDR3 runs 13 residues. Here the CDR3 reads CASSQRQGWEQYF. DNA for the CDR3: TGCGCCAGCAGCCAAAGACAGGGGTGGGAGCAGTACTTC.

The rearrangement joins TRBV30 to TRBJ2-2; 12 bases agree with TRBD2. The ends lost 1 base at V and 6 bases at J; junction bases unmatched: 6. This CDR3 has 16 amino acids. Germline loops: CDR1 GTSNPN, CDR2 SVGIG (reference sequence). CDR3 residues: CAWSGGASGRAGELFF. CDR3 bases: TGTGCCTGGAGTGGTGGGGCTAGCGGGAGGGCCGGGGAGCTGTTTTTT.

J is TRBJ1-2 and V is TRBV7-2; D uncertain. V was shortened by 5 bases and J by 4 bases, with 8 bases between the two germline ends. Germline lookup yields CDR1 SGHTA and CDR2 FQGNSA. The CDR3 sequence is 12 residues long. CDR3 nucleotides: TGTGCCAGCAGCCCCTCCCCCTATGGCTACACCTTC. Protein sequence: CASSPSPYGYTF.

The CDR3 here is CASSLAHLQGTGSYEQYF. Here the CDR3 DNA reads TGTGCCAGCAGCTTAGCGCACCTTCAAGGGACAGGGTCCTACGAGCAGTACTTC. The gene calls are TRBV7-9 and TRBJ2-7; 9 bases align to TRBD1. CDR3 size: 18 residues. The V and J ends lost 0 bases and 1 base, in that order; junction bases with no gene match: 10. Germline-derived CDR1 and CDR2 are SEHNR and FQNEAQ (reference sequence).

The V call is TRBV4-3, the J call TRBJ1-1; D is ambiguous. The V gene lost 0 bases and the J gene lost 4 bases, with 9 bases spanning the gap. The CDR3 has 14 amino acids. Germline CDR1 and CDR2: LGHNA and YSLEER. The CDR3 nucleotides are TGCGCCAGCAGCCAAGAAGGGAGAGGCACTGAAGCTTTCTTT. It yields the protein CASSQEGRGTEAFF.

The rearrangement uses TRBV11-2 and TRBJ2-5, with 7 bases lining up with TRBD2. Trimming removed 1 base from V and 5 bases from J; junction bases left unmatched: 7. The CDR3 is made up of 15 amino acids. From germline, CDR1 is SGHAT and CDR2 FQNNGV. This CDR3 reads CASSLGGLEGETQYF. CDR3 nucleotides: TGTGCCAGCAGCTTAGGAGGACTAGAGGGGGAGACCCAGTACTTC. Variable domain in full (rest from reference TRBV11-2 and TRBJ2-5): EAGVAQSPRYKIIEKRQSVAFWCNPISGHATLYWYQQILGQGPKLLIQFQNNGVVDDSQLPKDRFSAERLKGVDSTLKIQPAKLEDSAVYLCASSLGGLEGETQYFGPGTRLLVL.

The chain combines TRBV19 with TRBJ1-2; 9 bases match TRBD1. The CDR3 extends over 14 amino acids. The V gene's germline CDR1 is LNHDA and CDR2 SQIVND (reference sequence). Losses at the gene ends were 7 bases for V and 5 bases for J; bases not matched to a gene: 8. The CDR3 DNA reads TGTGCCAGTACTATCGGGACAGGGATTTATGGCTACACCTTC. Residues: CASTIGTGIYGYTF.

V gene TRBV28 combines with J gene TRBJ2-1; 14 nucleotides match TRBD2. This CDR3 is built from 19 residues. Germline V lookup: CDR1 MDHEN, CDR2 SYDVKM. V lost 6 bases, J lost 4 bases, and 14 bases stayed unmatched. The DNA for the CDR3 is TGTGCCAGCAGACAAACCGGACTAGCGGGAGGAGGGGATTACAATGAGCAGTTCTTC. This sequence encodes CASRQTGLAGGGDYNEQFF.